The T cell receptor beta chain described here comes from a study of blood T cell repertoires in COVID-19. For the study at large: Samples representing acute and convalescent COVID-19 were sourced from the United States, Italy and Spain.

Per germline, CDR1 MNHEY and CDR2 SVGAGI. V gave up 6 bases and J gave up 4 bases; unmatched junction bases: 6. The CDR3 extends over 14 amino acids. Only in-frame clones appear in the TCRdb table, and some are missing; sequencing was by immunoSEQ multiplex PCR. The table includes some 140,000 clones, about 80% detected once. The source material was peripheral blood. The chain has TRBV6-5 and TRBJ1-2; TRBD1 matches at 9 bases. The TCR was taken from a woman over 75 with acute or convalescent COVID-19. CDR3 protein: CASSRDRAPYGYTF. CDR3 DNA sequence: TGTGCCAGCAGCCGGGACAGGGCCCCCTATGGCTACACCTTC.